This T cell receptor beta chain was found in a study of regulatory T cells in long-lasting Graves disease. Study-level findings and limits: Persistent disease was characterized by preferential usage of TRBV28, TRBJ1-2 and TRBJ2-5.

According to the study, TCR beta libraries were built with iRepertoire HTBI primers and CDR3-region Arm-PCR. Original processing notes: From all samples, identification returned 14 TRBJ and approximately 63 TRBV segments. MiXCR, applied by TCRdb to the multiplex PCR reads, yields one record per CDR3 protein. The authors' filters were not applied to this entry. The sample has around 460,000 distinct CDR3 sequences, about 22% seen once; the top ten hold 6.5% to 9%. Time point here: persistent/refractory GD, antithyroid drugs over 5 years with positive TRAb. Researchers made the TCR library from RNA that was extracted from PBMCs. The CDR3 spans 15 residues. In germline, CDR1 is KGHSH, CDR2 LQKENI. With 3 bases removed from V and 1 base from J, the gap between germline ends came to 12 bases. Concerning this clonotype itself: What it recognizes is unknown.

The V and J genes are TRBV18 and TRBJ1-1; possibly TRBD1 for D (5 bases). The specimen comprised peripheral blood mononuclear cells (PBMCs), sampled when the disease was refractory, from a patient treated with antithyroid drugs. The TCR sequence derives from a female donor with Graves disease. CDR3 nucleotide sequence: TGTGCCAGCTCACCGGAGAGGGGATGGAACACTGAAGCTTTCTTT. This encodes CASSPERGWNTEAFF.